Shown below are 31 T cell receptor beta chains from a single sample sequenced in a study of blood T cell repertoires in COVID-19. The data were produced by immunoSEQ multiplex PCR, yet TCRdb's version contains in-frame clones alone and is incomplete. This sample carries roughly 400,000 clones, 88% of them seen once, and the ten largest clones take approximately 2%. The specimen sequenced was PBMCs or T cells enriched from blood (not recorded which). These receptors came from a woman aged 40 to 50 with acute COVID-19.

V is TRBV11-2 and J is TRBJ2-1, with TRBD2 identical over 13 bases. This CDR3 has 16 amino acids. Germline trimming cut 6 bases from V and 3 bases from J; bases unmatched to any gene: 5. CDR1 and CDR2 from the germline V gene are SGHAT and FQNNGV. The CDR3 nucleotides read TGTGCCAGCAGGCGACTAGCGGGGGGCCGCTACAATGAGCAGTTCTTC. It encodes CASRRLAGGRYNEQFF.

This clone appeared a single time. The chain recombines TRBV4-1 with TRBJ2-2, with TRBD1 identical over 7 bases. V lost 1 base and J lost 9; bases outside the gene matches: 5. CDR1 is MGHRA, CDR2 YSYEKL, per germline. This CDR3 has 14 amino acids. CDR3 sequence (DNA): TGCGCCAGCAGCCAAGGTTTGACAGGGCGGGAGCTGTTTTTT. It codes for CASSQGLTGRELFF.

J is TRBJ2-1 and V is TRBV3-1 (or the pseudogene TRBV3-2), with 9 bases aligning to TRBD2. CDR3 length: 13 amino acids. Germline assignment: CDR1 LGHDT and CDR2 YNNKEL (reference sequence). The V and J ends lost 3 bases and 10 bases, in that order; junction bases with no gene match: 4. The CDR3 is CASSHAGGDEQFF. CDR3 sequence (DNA): TGTGCCAGCAGCCATGCGGGGGGGGACGAGCAGTTCTTC.

This clone came up once. The chain recombines TRBV7-9 with TRBJ1-5; D is ambiguous. The CDR3 sequence is 14 residues long. Trimming removed 5 bases from V and 5 bases from J, with 13 bases in between. Germline loops: CDR1 SEHNR, CDR2 FQNEAQ (reference sequence). In DNA, the CDR3 is TGTGCCAGCAGCCCCGGGATTTCTGATCAGCCCCAGCATTTT. Protein: CASSPGISDQPQHF.

The genes are TRBV7-6 and TRBJ2-2; 8 nucleotides line up with TRBD2. Trimming took 8 bases from V and 6 from J; bases not matched to a gene: 5. The CDR3 totals 13 residues. The germline CDR1 and CDR2 sequences are SGHVS and FNYEAQ. The CDR3 sequence: CASRSGGPGELFF. DNA of the CDR3: TGTGCCAGCCGTTCGGGGGGGCCCGGGGAGCTGTTTTTT.

J is TRBJ1-6 and V is TRBV5-1; 8 bases fit TRBD1. V trimming: 4 bases; J trimming: 6 bases; junction bases outside the gene matches: 6. CDR3 length: 15 amino acids. Germline CDR1 SGHRS, CDR2 YFSETQ. In nucleotides, the CDR3 is TGCGCCAGCAGCCCTGGGACAGGCACTAATTCACCCCTCCACTTT. Its translation is CASSPGTGTNSPLHF. Variable domain in full (rest from reference TRBV5-1 and TRBJ1-6): KAGVTQTPRYLIKTRGQQVTLSCSPISGHRSVSWYQQTPGQGLQFLFEYFSETQRNKGNFPGRFSGRQFSNSRSEMNVSTLELGDSALYLCASSPGTGTNSPLHFGNGTRLTVT.

Concerning this clone: Other nucleotide sequences in the sample specify the same CDR3. The chain is built from TRBV12-3 or TRBV12-4 and TRBJ1-1; a weak D match, TRBD1 (6 bases). The CDR3 length is 13 residues. Trimming took 6 bases from V and 1 from J, leaving 9 bases between them. The chain's CDR3 is CASSLTGNTEAFF. DNA of the CDR3: TGTGCCAGCAGCTTGACAGGGAACACTGAAGCTTTCTTT.

The rearrangement joins TRBV19 to TRBJ1-3; D might be TRBD1 (5 bases). Germline V gene lookup returns CDR1 LNHDA and CDR2 SQIVND (reference sequence). The CDR3 consists of 14 residues. V lost 5 bases, J lost 0 bases, and 8 bases lay in between. The CDR3 here is CASSGHSSGNTIYF. DNA for the CDR3: TGTGCCAGTAGTGGACACTCCTCTGGAAACACCATATATTTT.

This clone has a handful of counts. The chain employs TRBV9 and TRBJ1-4; 9 bases are a match to TRBD1. With 4 bases clipped from V and 4 bases from J, the junction kept 8 bases outside the gene matches. CDR1 and CDR2 from the germline V gene are SGDLS and YYNGEE. The CDR3 runs to 16 residues. CDR3 sequence: CASSPGQGQGNEKLFF. The CDR3 DNA reads as TGTGCCAGCAGCCCAGGTCAGGGACAGGGTAATGAAAAACTGTTTTTT.

The chain links TRBV27 to TRBJ1-2; tentatively, D is TRBD1 (6 bases). The CDR3 extends over 15 amino acids. Germline values: CDR1 MNHEY, CDR2 SMNVEV (reference sequence). V was pared by 5 bases and J by 3 bases, with 16 bases between. The CDR3 loop is CASSTFRGKDYGYTF. CDR3 nucleotides: TGTGCCAGCAGTACTTTCAGGGGAAAGGACTATGGCTACACCTTC.

The rearrangement links TRBV18 to TRBJ2-1, with D perhaps matching TRBD2 (6 bases). The germline CDR1 and CDR2 sequences are KGHSH and LQKENI. V dropped 1 base and J dropped 7 bases, with 23 bases sitting between them. The CDR3 loop spans 18 amino acids. The CDR3 sequence: CASSPRTTYLTGENEQFF. The CDR3 DNA reads as TGTGCCAGCTCACCACGGACCACCTACTTAACGGGGGAAAATGAGCAGTTCTTC.

V gene TRBV24-1 combines with J gene TRBJ2-3, with 9 bases that match TRBD2. The CDR3 is 16 amino acids. Looked up from germline, CDR1 is KGHDR and CDR2 is SFDVKD. V was clipped by 1 base and J by 1 base; unmatched bases: 2. CDR3 sequence (DNA): TGTGCCACCAGTGATTTCCCTAGCGGGGGCACAGATACGCAGTATTTT. Amino acid sequence: CATSDFPSGGTDTQYF.

The J gene is TRBJ1-2, the V gene TRBV20-1, with D possibly TRBD1 on 6 matching bases. CDR3 length: 12 amino acids. V gave up 3 bases and J gave up 7 bases, with 12 bases separating them. Per germline, CDR1 DFQATT and CDR2 SNEGSKA (reference sequence). The CDR3 region is CSASRGISGYTF. The CDR3 DNA sequence: TGCAGTGCTAGTAGGGGGATTAGTGGCTACACCTTC.

This chain joins TRBV9 and TRBJ2-3, with D perhaps matching TRBD2 (5 bases). CDR1 and CDR2 from the germline V gene are SGDLS and YYNGEE. This CDR3 spans 15 amino acids. With 2 bases removed from V and 0 bases from J, the gap between germline ends came to 10 bases. The CDR3 nucleotides read TGTGCCAGCAGCGTGAATGGACTTAGCACAGATACGCAGTATTTT. Its protein is CASSVNGLSTDTQYF. The whole variable domain, filled in from reference TRBV9 and TRBJ2-3, reads DSGVTQTPKHLITATGQRVTLRCSPRSGDLSVYWYQQSLDQGLQFLIQYYNGEERAKGNILERFSAQQFPDLHSELNLSSLELGDSALYFCASSVNGLSTDTQYFGPGTRLTVL.

The chain has TRBV11-3 and TRBJ2-5, with 9 bases lining up with TRBD2. The CDR3 contains 13 residues. Germline V gene data show CDR1 as SGHNT and CDR2 as YENEEA. V was clipped by 5 bases and J by 4 bases; unmatched bases: 2. For the CDR3, the DNA is TGTGCCAGCAGCCAACTAGCGGGAGAGACCCAGTACTTC. Translated: CASSQLAGETQYF.

CDR3 residues: CASSLDGGAGGTYEQYF. The CDR3 DNA reads TGTGCCAGCAGCTTAGACGGAGGGGCAGGGGGCACCTACGAGCAGTACTTC. The rearrangement links TRBV7-9 to TRBJ2-7, with TRBD1 matching over 8 bases. Germline trimming cut 1 base from V and 2 bases from J; bases unmatched to any gene: 10. The CDR3 runs 17 residues. Per germline, CDR1 SEHNR and CDR2 FQNEAQ (reference sequence).

The J gene is TRBJ2-3, the V gene TRBV2, with D perhaps matching TRBD1 (5 bases). The CDR3 contains 13 residues. V dropped 4 bases and J dropped 2 bases, with 7 bases sitting between them. The germline CDR1 and CDR2 sequences are SNHLY and FYNNEI. The CDR3 region has the DNA TGTGCCAGCAGTGGACAGATCACAGATACGCAGTATTTT. This gives the protein CASSGQITDTQYF.

V is TRBV30 and J is TRBJ2-7; D call uncertain. The V gene's germline CDR1 is GTSNPN and CDR2 SVGIG (reference sequence). This CDR3 is built from 11 residues. Trimming removed 3 bases at V and 3 bases at J, with 6 bases between. CDR3: CAWRPIYEQYF. As DNA, the CDR3 is TGTGCCTGGAGGCCTATCTACGAGCAGTACTTC.

V usage is TRBV9 and J usage is TRBJ2-5; 10 nucleotides line up with TRBD2. The CDR3 length is 15 residues. Germline values: CDR1 SGDLS, CDR2 YYNGEE. V gave up 0 bases and J gave up 4 bases; unmatched junction bases: 3. The CDR3 DNA reads as TGTGCCAGCAGCGTAGGAGCGGGGGGGCGAGAGACCCAGTACTTC. Protein: CASSVGAGGRETQYF.

The J gene is TRBJ2-4, the V gene TRBV3-1 (or the pseudogene TRBV3-2), with D unclear. Germline loops: CDR1 LGHDT, CDR2 YNNKEL (reference sequence). V was cut by 3 bases and J by 9 bases, with 6 bases left in between. The length of the CDR3 is 11 residues. The CDR3 nucleotides read TGTGCCAGCAGCCATCTGAGCATTCAGTACTTC. Translated, it gives CASSHLSIQYF.

V gene TRBV19 combines with J gene TRBJ1-2, with 8 nucleotides matching TRBD1. Germline CDR1 and CDR2: LNHDA and SQIVND (reference sequence). After removal of 3 bases from V and 7 bases from J, the junction contained 16 bases not matched to a gene. The CDR3 sequence is 17 residues long. CDR3 residues: CASSIQFLLQGAGGYTF. The CDR3 region has the DNA TGTGCCAGTAGTATCCAGTTCCTTCTTCAGGGGGCTGGTGGCTACACCTTC.

The chain couples TRBV19 to TRBJ1-2, with 9 bases aligning to TRBD1. Losses at the gene ends were 1 base for V and 4 bases for J; bases not matched to a gene: 7. Germline V gene data show CDR1 as LNHDA and CDR2 as SQIVND (reference sequence). There are 16 residues in the CDR3. CDR3 amino acids: CASSIALAGQGYGYTF. In nucleotides, the CDR3 is TGTGCCAGTAGTATAGCCCTCGCGGGACAGGGCTATGGCTACACCTTC.

This chain joins TRBV30 and TRBJ2-1; 7 bases are shared with TRBD2. Germline V gene lookup returns CDR1 GTSNPN and CDR2 SVGIG (reference sequence). This CDR3 region has 15 residues. The trim removed 0 bases at V and 4 bases at J, leaving 6 bases unmatched. The CDR3 spells CAWSVWAGEYNEQFF. CDR3 DNA sequence: TGTGCCTGGAGTGTATGGGCGGGGGAGTACAATGAGCAGTTCTTC.

The chain uses TRBV7-9 and TRBJ1-4; 8 bases agree with TRBD1. The CDR3 has 13 amino acids. In germline, CDR1 is SEHNR, CDR2 FQNEAQ (reference sequence). Losses at the gene ends were 6 bases for V and 6 bases for J; bases not matched to a gene: 3. DNA for the CDR3: TGTGCCAGCAGGGGACAGGACTATGAAAAACTGTTTTTT. Translation gives CASRGQDYEKLFF.

The rearrangement links TRBV6-5 to TRBJ2-7, with D tentatively TRBD1 (6 bases). Trimming removed 10 bases from V and 1 base from J, with 14 bases in between. Germline assignment: CDR1 MNHEY and CDR2 SVGAGI. This CDR3 spans 13 amino acids. CDR3 sequence: CATPRDTSYEQYF. The CDR3 coding sequence is TGTGCCACCCCCCGGGACACATCCTACGAGCAGTACTTC.

V and J are TRBV2 and TRBJ1-2; D is unclear. The CDR3 has 12 amino acids. V gave up 4 bases and J gave up 8 bases, with 11 bases separating them. Germline values: CDR1 SNHLY, CDR2 FYNNEI. In DNA form, the CDR3 reads TGTGCCAGCAGTGTGAATGGCCGAGGCTACACCTTC. Its translation is CASSVNGRGYTF. Based on the CDR3 plus reference TRBV2 and TRBJ1-2, the full variable domain is EPEVTQTPSHQVTQMGQEVILRCVPISNHLYFYWYRQILGQKVEFLVSFYNNEISEKSEIFDDQFSVERPDGSNFTLKIRSTKLEDSAMYFCASSVNGRGYTFGSGTRLTVV.

The rearrangement links TRBV11-3 to TRBJ1-1, with D possibly TRBD1 on 5 matching bases. This CDR3 is 16 amino acids long. Trimming took 5 bases from V and 0 from J, leaving 16 bases between them. The germline CDR1 and CDR2 sequences are SGHNT and YENEEA. The CDR3 DNA follows: TGTGCCAGCAGCCAAGGTGGGGCAGGGATGAACACTGAAGCTTTCTTT. It specifies CASSQGGAGMNTEAFF.

V gene TRBV7-2 combines with J gene TRBJ2-3, with a weak D call TRBD2 (6 bases). The germline V gene encodes CDR1 SGHTA and CDR2 FQGNSA. This CDR3 comprises 16 residues. V lost 0 bases and J lost 2, with 12 bases in between. The CDR3 DNA is TGTGCCAGCAGCTTAGCGTCGGCTAGCGTCACAGATACGCAGTATTTT. This gives the protein CASSLASASVTDTQYF.

This clone turned up a few times. The chain couples TRBV2 to TRBJ2-3; tentatively, D is TRBD1 (6 bases). Germline lookup yields CDR1 SNHLY and CDR2 FYNNEI. The CDR3 has 14 residues. Trimming shortened V by 7 bases and J by 7 bases, and 18 bases separated the two germline ends. The CDR3 region is CASMMGRGENTQYF. CDR3 nucleotides: TGTGCCAGCATGATGGGCAGGGGCGAAAATACGCAGTATTTT.

This clone was seen just once. The chain links TRBV5-1 to TRBJ2-1; D remains ambiguous. There are 17 residues in the CDR3. Trimming shortened V by 4 bases and J by 0 bases, and 17 bases separated the two germline ends. Germline V gene sequence: CDR1 SGHRS, CDR2 YFSETQ. This CDR3 reads CASSSYRTRSSYNEQFF. CDR3 bases: TGCGCCAGCAGCAGCTACCGAACAAGGAGCTCCTACAATGAGCAGTTCTTC.

This clone was detected a few times. The rearrangement uses TRBV2 and TRBJ1-5; weak D call: TRBD1 (5 bases). Per the germline V gene, CDR1 is SNHLY and CDR2 is FYNNEI. V was clipped by 8 bases and J by 2 bases, with 13 bases between them. The CDR3 runs 14 residues. CDR3 in DNA: TGTGCCAGCGTCCTTGCGGGGGGCAATCAGCCCCAGCATTTT. Protein: CASVLAGGNQPQHF.